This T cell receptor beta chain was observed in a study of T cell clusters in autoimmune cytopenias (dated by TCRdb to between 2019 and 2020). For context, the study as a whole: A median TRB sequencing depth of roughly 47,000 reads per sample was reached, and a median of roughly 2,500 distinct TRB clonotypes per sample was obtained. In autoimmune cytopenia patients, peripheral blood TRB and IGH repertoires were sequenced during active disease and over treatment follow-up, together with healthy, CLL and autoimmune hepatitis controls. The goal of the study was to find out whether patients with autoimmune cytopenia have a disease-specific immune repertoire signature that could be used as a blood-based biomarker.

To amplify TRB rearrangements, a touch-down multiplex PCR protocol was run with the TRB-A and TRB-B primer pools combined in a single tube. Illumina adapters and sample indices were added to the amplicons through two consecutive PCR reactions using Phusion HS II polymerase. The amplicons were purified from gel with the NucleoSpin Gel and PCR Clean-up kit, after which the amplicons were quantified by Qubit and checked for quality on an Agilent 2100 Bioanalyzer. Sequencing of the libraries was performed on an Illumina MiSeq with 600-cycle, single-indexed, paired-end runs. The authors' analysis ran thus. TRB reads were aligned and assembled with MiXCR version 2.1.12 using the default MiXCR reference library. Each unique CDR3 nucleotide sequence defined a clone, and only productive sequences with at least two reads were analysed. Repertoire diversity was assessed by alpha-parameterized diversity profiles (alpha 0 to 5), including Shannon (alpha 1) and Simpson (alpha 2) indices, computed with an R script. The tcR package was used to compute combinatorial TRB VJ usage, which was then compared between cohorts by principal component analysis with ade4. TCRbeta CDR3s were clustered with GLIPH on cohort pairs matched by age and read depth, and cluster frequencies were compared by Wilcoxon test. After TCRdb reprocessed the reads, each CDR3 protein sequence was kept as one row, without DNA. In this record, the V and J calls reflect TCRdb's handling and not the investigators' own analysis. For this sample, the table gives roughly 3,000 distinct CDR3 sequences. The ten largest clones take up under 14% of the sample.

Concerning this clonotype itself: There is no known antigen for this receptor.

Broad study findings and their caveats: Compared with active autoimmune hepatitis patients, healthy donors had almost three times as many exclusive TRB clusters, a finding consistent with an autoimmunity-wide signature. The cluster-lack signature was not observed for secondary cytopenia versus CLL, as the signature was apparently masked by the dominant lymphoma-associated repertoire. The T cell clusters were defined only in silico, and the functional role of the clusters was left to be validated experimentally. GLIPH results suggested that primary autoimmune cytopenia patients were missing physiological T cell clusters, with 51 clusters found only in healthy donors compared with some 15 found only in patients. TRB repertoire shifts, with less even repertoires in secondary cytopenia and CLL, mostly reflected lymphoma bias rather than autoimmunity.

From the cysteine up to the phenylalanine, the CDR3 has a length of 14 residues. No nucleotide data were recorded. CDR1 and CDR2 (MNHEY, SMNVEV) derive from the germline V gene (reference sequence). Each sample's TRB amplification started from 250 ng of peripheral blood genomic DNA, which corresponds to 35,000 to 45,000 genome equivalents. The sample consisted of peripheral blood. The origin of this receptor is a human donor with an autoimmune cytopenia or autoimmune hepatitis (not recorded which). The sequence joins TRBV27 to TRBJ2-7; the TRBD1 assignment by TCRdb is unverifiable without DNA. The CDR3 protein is CASSDPGSGGEQYF.